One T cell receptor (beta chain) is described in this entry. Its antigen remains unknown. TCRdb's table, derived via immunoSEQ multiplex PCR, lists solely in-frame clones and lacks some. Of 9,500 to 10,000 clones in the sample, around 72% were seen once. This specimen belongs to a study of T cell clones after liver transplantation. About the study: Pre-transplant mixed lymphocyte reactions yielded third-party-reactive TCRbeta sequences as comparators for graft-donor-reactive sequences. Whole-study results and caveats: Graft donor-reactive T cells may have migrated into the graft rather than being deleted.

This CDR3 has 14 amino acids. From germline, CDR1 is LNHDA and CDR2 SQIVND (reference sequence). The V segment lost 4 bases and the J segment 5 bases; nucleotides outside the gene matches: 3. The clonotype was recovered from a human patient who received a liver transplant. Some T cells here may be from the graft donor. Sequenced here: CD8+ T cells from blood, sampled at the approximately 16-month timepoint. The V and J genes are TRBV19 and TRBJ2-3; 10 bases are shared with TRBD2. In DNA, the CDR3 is TGTGCCAGTAGTAGGGGACTAGCGTTAGATACGCAGTATTTT. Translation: CASSRGLALDTQYF. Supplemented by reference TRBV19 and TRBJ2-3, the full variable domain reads DGGITQSPKYLFRKEGQNVTLSCEQNLNHDAMYWYRQDPGQGLRLIYYSQIVNDFQKGDIAEGYSVSREKKESFPLTVTSAQKNPTAFYLCASSRGLALDTQYFGPGTRLTVL.